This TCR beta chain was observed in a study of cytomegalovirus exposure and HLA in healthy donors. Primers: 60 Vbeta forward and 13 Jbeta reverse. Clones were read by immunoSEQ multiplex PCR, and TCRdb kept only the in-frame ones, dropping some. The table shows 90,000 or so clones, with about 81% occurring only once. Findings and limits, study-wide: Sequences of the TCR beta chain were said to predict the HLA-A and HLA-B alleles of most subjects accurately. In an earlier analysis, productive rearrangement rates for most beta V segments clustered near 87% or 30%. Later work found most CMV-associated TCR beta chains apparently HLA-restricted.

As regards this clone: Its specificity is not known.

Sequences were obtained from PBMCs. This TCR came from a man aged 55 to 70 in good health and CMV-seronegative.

This CDR3 reads CASSRTPFRDSYNSPLHF. The CDR3 DNA reads as TGTGCCAGCAGTCGTACCCCGTTCCGGGACTCCTATAATTCACCCCTCCACTTT. The J gene is TRBJ1-6, the V gene TRBV7-9; D gene unclear. The CDR3 is made up of 18 amino acids. Germline values: CDR1 SEHNR, CDR2 FQNEAQ (reference sequence). V shed 6 bases and J shed 0 bases, with 18 bases lying between them.